This T cell receptor (beta chain) was documented in a study of long-term antiretroviral therapy in people with HIV. Study information: The 2015 immediate-ART recommendation was preceded by the earliest samples by about a decade.

A note on this clone: The antigen is not known.

Sequencing used immunoSEQ v3.0 at survey level. For every sample, sequencing targeted about 35,000-55,000 T-cell genomes. This table comes from immunoSEQ multiplex PCR, and its TCRdb copy is limited to in-frame clones, with some not included. The table has roughly 20,000 clones, over 75% seen once. The germline V gene encodes CDR1 MNHNY and CDR2 SVGAGI (reference sequence). The CDR3 is 13 residues long. Trimming removed 7 bases from V and 7 bases from J, with 16 bases in between. Findings of the study overall: Documentation of ART adherence, viral resistance or therapy changes was absent. Versus controls, repertoires in people with HIV had narrower CDR3 length ranges.

The origin of this receptor is a woman under 40 with HIV. The rearrangement joins TRBV6-6 to TRBJ1-1; D may be TRBD1 (6 bases). The sample consisted of unsorted PBMCs, taken nearly 4.5 years before starting antiretroviral therapy. The CDR3 region has the DNA TGTGCCAGCACTCCCCCACAGGGCTATGAAGCTTTCTTT. It specifies CASTPPQGYEAFF.